Listed below are T cell receptor beta chains from one sample, sequenced in a study of cytomegalovirus exposure and HLA in healthy donors. The assay was immunoSEQ multiplex PCR, and TCRdb's table has in-frame clones only and misses some. The sample lists 180,000 or so clones, about 75% occurring once. Sequencing input: PBMCs. Receptor source: a woman aged 40 to 50 in good health and CMV-seropositive. The CDR3 runs from the conserved cysteine through the conserved F or W. A D gene is named only where the DNA matches it firmly. Clone size is shown for a subset of rows, as once, few, many or a class of expanded clone.

d_call: TRBD2
j_call: TRBJ2-3
clone_size: .
v_call: TRBV28
cdr3_nt: TGTGCCAGCACCAACCGAGCGGGAGGGCGGCAAGATACGCAGTATTTT
cdr3_aa: CASTNRAGGRQDTQYF

d_call: .
j_call: TRBJ2-2
clone_size: .
v_call: TRBV27
cdr3_nt: TGTGCCAGCAGCCCAACCCTGACGGGAGTAGACACCGGGGAGCTGTTTTTT
cdr3_aa: CASSPTLTGVDTGELFF

d_call: .
j_call: TRBJ1-5
clone_size: .
v_call: TRBV4-1
cdr3_nt: TGCGCCAGCAGCCAAGATGGGTTTCGGGGTAATCAGCCCCAGCATTTT
cdr3_aa: CASSQDGFRGNQPQHF

d_call: TRBD1
j_call: TRBJ1-1
clone_size: .
v_call: TRBV19
cdr3_nt: TGTGCCAGTAGCATTCCCCTGGACAGGAGAAACACTGAAGCTTTCTTT
cdr3_aa: CASSIPLDRRNTEAFF

d_call: .
j_call: TRBJ2-5
clone_size: .
v_call: TRBV4-3
cdr3_nt: TGCGCCAGCAGCCAAGATCTAGCCAGCGGGGAGACCCAGTACTTC
cdr3_aa: CASSQDLASGETQYF

d_call: .
j_call: TRBJ1-1
clone_size: once
v_call: TRBV7-2
cdr3_nt: TGTGCCAGCAGCTCTACAGCTCTGAACACTGAAGCTTTCTTT
cdr3_aa: CASSSTALNTEAFF

d_call: TRBD1
j_call: TRBJ2-7
clone_size: few
v_call: TRBV27
cdr3_nt: TGTGCCAGCAGTTCGACCTCCGGGACAGTGAGACTCGAGCAGTACTTC
cdr3_aa: CASSSTSGTVRLEQYF

d_call: .
j_call: TRBJ2-3
clone_size: .
v_call: TRBV2
cdr3_nt: TGTGCCAGCAGTGAAGGGGGGGGCGGGATCGTCACAGATACGCAGTATTTT
cdr3_aa: CASSEGGGGIVTDTQYF

d_call: TRBD2
j_call: TRBJ2-5
clone_size: .
v_call: TRBV7-9
cdr3_nt: TGTTCCAGCAGCTCCGGGACTAGCGGGAGGGTTGAGACCCAGTACTTC
cdr3_aa: CSSSSGTSGRVETQYF

d_call: TRBD2
j_call: TRBJ2-7
clone_size: .
v_call: TRBV5-1
cdr3_nt: TGCGCCAGCAGGCGCCTTGGGCGCGGGAGTCTTTCCTACGAGCAGTACTTC
cdr3_aa: CASRRLGRGSLSYEQYF

d_call: TRBD2
j_call: TRBJ2-3
clone_size: .
v_call: TRBV28
cdr3_nt: TGTGCCAGCAGTCCCCCTCGGACTAGCGGGAGGGGGCACACGCAGTATTTT
cdr3_aa: CASSPPRTSGRGHTQYF

d_call: .
j_call: TRBJ2-5
clone_size: .
v_call: TRBV27
cdr3_nt: TGTGCCAGCAGTTTATCCGGACGGGGGCAAGAGACCCAGTACTTC
cdr3_aa: CASSLSGRGQETQYF

d_call: .
j_call: TRBJ2-3
clone_size: .
v_call: TRBV2
cdr3_nt: TGTGCCAGCAGTGACAGGTTGACAGATACGCAGTATTTT
cdr3_aa: CASSDRLTDTQYF

d_call: .
j_call: TRBJ2-7
clone_size: few
v_call: TRBV5-4
cdr3_nt: TGTGCCAGCAGCCCGACTAACTCCTACGAGCAGTACTTC
cdr3_aa: CASSPTNSYEQYF

d_call: .
j_call: TRBJ1-1
clone_size: .
v_call: TRBV29-1
cdr3_nt: TGCAGCGTTGTTATAAACACTGAAGCTTTCTTT
cdr3_aa: CSVVINTEAFF

d_call: TRBD2
j_call: TRBJ2-5
clone_size: .
v_call: TRBV4-2
cdr3_nt: TGTGCCAGCCACAAGGGGGGACTAGCGGGAGAGGAGACCCAGTACTTC
cdr3_aa: CASHKGGLAGEETQYF

d_call: .
j_call: TRBJ2-1
clone_size: once
v_call: TRBV28
cdr3_nt: TGTGCCAGCAGTTTAATCCTGGACTCTCCATGGGGTGAGCAGTTCTTC
cdr3_aa: CASSLILDSPWGEQFF

d_call: TRBD2
j_call: TRBJ2-7
clone_size: .
v_call: TRBV6-5
cdr3_nt: TGTGCCAGCAGCCCGTTGATGGGAGGGACCTACGAGCAGTACTTC
cdr3_aa: CASSPLMGGTYEQYF

d_call: .
j_call: TRBJ1-2
clone_size: .
v_call: TRBV29-1
cdr3_nt: TGCAGCGTCCTGGGACACGACTATGGCTACACCTTC
cdr3_aa: CSVLGHDYGYTF

d_call: .
j_call: TRBJ2-2
clone_size: .
v_call: TRBV7-8
cdr3_nt: TGTGCCAGCAGCCCGGCCAGGATGGGGGAGCTGTTTTTT
cdr3_aa: CASSPARMGELFF

d_call: TRBD1
j_call: TRBJ1-1
clone_size: .
v_call: TRBV6-1
cdr3_nt: TGTGCCAGCAGTGGGTCGACAGGGGCCTCTCCCACTGAAGCTTTCTTT
cdr3_aa: CASSGSTGASPTEAFF

d_call: TRBD1
j_call: TRBJ2-7
clone_size: .
v_call: TRBV28
cdr3_nt: TGTGCCAGCCAAAGACAGGGTGTTCCCTACGAGCAGTACTTC
cdr3_aa: CASQRQGVPYEQYF

d_call: TRBD1
j_call: TRBJ1-1
clone_size: .
v_call: TRBV19
cdr3_nt: TGTGCCAGTAGTATAAGAGGGGGCGGAACTGAAGCTTTCTTT
cdr3_aa: CASSIRGGGTEAFF